This passage covers 7 T cell receptor beta chains from one sample sequenced in a study of STAT5B mutations in CD4+ large granular lymphocyte leukemia. Assay: immunoSEQ multiplex PCR; the TCRdb copy retains only in-frame clones and omits some. The sample has about 46,000 clones, about four fifths seen once. Sequencing was done on a sample of CD4+ T cells from blood buffy coats. These receptors came from a human donor in good health.

The chain recombines TRBV11-3 with TRBJ1-2, with TRBD1 as a possible D gene (5 bases). The ends were cut back, 1 base at V and 6 bases at J, with 18 bases in the middle. The germline V gene has CDR1 SGHNT and CDR2 YENEEA. This CDR3 spans 16 amino acids. This chain's CDR3 is CASSLAPRTPGDGYTF. DNA of the CDR3: TGTGCCAGCAGCTTAGCACCTAGGACACCTGGGGATGGCTACACCTTC.

The J gene is TRBJ1-5, the V gene TRBV7-8; 7 bases are shared with TRBD1. Germline CDR1 and CDR2: SGHVS and FQNEAQ. V was pared by 5 bases and J by 3 bases, with 7 bases of the junction left unmatched. The CDR3 is 15 amino acids. The CDR3 loop reads CASSLRTGHNQPQHF. The CDR3 DNA follows: TGTGCCAGCAGCCTTCGGACAGGTCACAATCAGCCCCAGCATTTT.

The V gene is TRBV6-5, the J gene TRBJ1-6, with 8 nucleotides matching TRBD1. Trimming removed 6 bases from V and 9 bases from J; junction bases left unmatched: 4. CDR1 and CDR2 (germline): MNHEY, SVGAGI. This CDR3 spans 13 amino acids. The CDR3 coding sequence is TGTGCCAGCAGACAGGGGGTCAGTTCACCCCTCCACTTT. Its translation: CASRQGVSSPLHF.

V and J are TRBV5-4 and TRBJ2-4, with D uncertain. The CDR3 contains 13 residues. Germline V gene lookup returns CDR1 SGHNT and CDR2 YYREEE (reference sequence). V lost 1 base to trimming and J lost 2 bases, with 4 bases between them. CDR3 sequence (DNA): TGTGCCAGCAGCTTGAAGTCCAAAAACATTCAGTACTTC. This translates into CASSLKSKNIQYF.

This chain joins TRBV10-3 and TRBJ2-1; D ambiguous. Trimming left V 4 bases short and J 8 bases short, with 15 bases between. The CDR3 sequence is 14 residues long. Germline lookup yields CDR1 ENHRY and CDR2 SYGVKD. In nucleotides, the CDR3 is TGTGCCATCAGTGCAACCTCCATAGAGGATGAGCAGTTCTTC. Encoded protein: CAISATSIEDEQFF.

The chain recombines TRBV10-3 with TRBJ1-3, with 10 bases matching TRBD1. The V segment lost 3 bases and the J segment 8 bases; nucleotides outside the gene matches: 19. Germline V gene data show CDR1 as ENHRY and CDR2 as SYGVKD. The CDR3 length is 19 residues. The CDR3 loop is CAISDSTIGDRGPPDTIYF. CDR3 DNA sequence: TGTGCCATCAGTGACTCGACGATTGGGGACAGGGGCCCCCCTGACACCATATATTTT.

CDR3: CASSFGGADTQYF. The DNA for the CDR3 is TGCGCCAGCAGCTTTGGCGGGGCGGATACGCAGTATTTT. J is TRBJ2-3 and V is TRBV5-1; possible D gene TRBD2, 6 bases. The CDR3 has 13 amino acids. Trimming removed 2 bases at V and 6 bases at J, with 10 bases between. CDR1 SGHRS and CDR2 YFSETQ come from the germline V gene.